This TCR beta chain comes out of a study of control samples from healthy donors and cancer patients. Profiled with immunoSEQ multiplex PCR; TCRdb holds only in-frame clones, not every one. The sample records about 92,000 clones, around 80% being singletons. CDR1 and CDR2 from the germline V gene are MNHEY and SVGEGT. V was trimmed by 4 bases and J by 4 bases, leaving 4 bases between them. CDR3 size: 11 residues. The TCR comes from a woman in her sixties or seventies in good health. Source material: blood. The J gene is TRBJ1-1, the V gene TRBV6-2 or TRBV6-3; D is unresolved. CDR3 DNA sequence: TGTGCCAGCAGTTCCGGCACTGAAGCTTTCTTT. This translates into CASSSGTEAFF.